This entry is about one TCR beta chain. As yet, its antigen is unknown. The CDR3 is made up of 15 amino acids. Trimming removed 3 bases at V and 0 bases at J, with 9 bases between. The germline CDR1 and CDR2 sequences are MNHEY and SMNVEV (reference sequence). This sample was included in a study of shared clonotypes between healthy human individuals. Study context: There were three CD4 naive, three CD4 memory, two CD8 naive and one CD8 memory plates per donor.

Into CD45RA+ naive and CD45RA-negative memory subsets, the CD4+ cells were split. Method: immunoSEQ multiplex PCR; TCRdb's copy keeps in-frame clones and lacks some. The table lists approximately 1,500,000 clones, roughly 96% of them singletons. Regarding the study as a whole: Researchers sampled only blood; tissue repertoires likely differ.

Sequenced: naive CD4+ T cells sorted from blood. The subset is: CD45RA+ positively selected. The gene calls are TRBV27 and TRBJ2-4; unclear D gene. The TCR was taken from a man younger than 45 in good health. The CDR3, as DNA: TGTGCCAGCAGTTTGACGATAGCAGCCAAAAACATTCAGTACTTC. Protein product: CASSLTIAAKNIQYF.